Following are 29 T cell receptor beta chains from one sample sequenced in a study of blood T cells in healthy people across ages. Primed by a sample-barcoded 5' primer and a J-beta primer mix, a second PCR proceeded for 7 to 11 cycles. Each CDR3 protein gets one entry after TCRdb re-called the 5' RACE reads with MiXCR. The sample lists hundreds of thousands of distinct CDR3 sequences; under 30% were seen once. The specimen sequenced was blood. Receptors originate from a woman of 80 years or more in good health.

This clonotype was picked up a small number of times. A much larger clone differs by one base, so this may be a read error. The J gene is TRBJ2-3, the V gene TRBV5-1; D is undetermined. Trimming took off 1 base at V and 6 bases at J, with 9 bases between the two ends. There are 13 residues in the CDR3. Germline CDR1 and CDR2: SGHRS and YFSETQ. Here the CDR3 reads CASSLTRSDTQYF. Written as DNA, the CDR3 is TGCGCCAGCAGCTTGACGCGGAGCGATACGCAGTATTTT. Full variable domain (missing parts from reference TRBV5-1 and TRBJ2-3): KAGVTQTPRYLIKTRGQQVTLSCSPISGHRSVSWYQQTPGQGLQFLFEYFSETQRNKGNFPGRFSGRQFSNSRSEMNVSTLELGDSALYLCASSLTRSDTQYFGPGTRLTVL.

The CDR3 DNA sequence: TGTGCCACCCGCGTCGGAGTGAGCACAGATACGCAGTATTTT. Translation: CATRVGVSTDTQYF. V and J are TRBV12-3 or TRBV12-4 and TRBJ2-3, with D unresolved. The V end lost 10 bases, the J end lost 0 bases, and 14 bases lay between the germline ends. The CDR3 consists of 14 residues.

At least ten counts were recorded for this clonotype. The chain uses TRBV15 and TRBJ2-7, with TRBD1 identical over 10 bases. Germline CDR1 LNHNV, CDR2 YYDKDF (reference sequence). This CDR3 is 15 amino acids long. J lost 6 bases, V lost 3 bases, and 8 bases had no gene match. The CDR3 loop is CATSSGGTGAGEQYF. Written as DNA, the CDR3 is TGTGCCACCAGCAGCGGAGGGACAGGGGCCGGCGAGCAGTACTTC.

The chain employs TRBV20-1 and TRBJ1-3; D call uncertain. The V and J ends lost 6 bases and 4 bases respectively, with 10 bases between them. CDR3 length: 12 amino acids. Germline loops: CDR1 DFQATT, CDR2 SNEGSKA (reference sequence). CDR3 coding DNA: TGCAGTGCCCCCGGCTCAGGAAACACCATATATTTT. Its translation is CSAPGSGNTIYF.

The chain is built from TRBV6-2 or TRBV6-3 and TRBJ1-5; 11 nucleotides match TRBD1. There are 15 residues in the CDR3. The V gene's germline CDR1 is MNHEY and CDR2 SVGEGT. The ends lost 4 bases at V and 7 bases at J; junction bases unmatched: 6. CDR3 coding DNA: TGTGCCAGCAGTTTGGACAGGGGGCTAGGACAGCCCCAGCATTTT. Translating gives CASSLDRGLGQPQHF.

Many counts were recorded for this clonotype. The V gene is TRBV5-1, the J gene TRBJ2-5; a weak D match, TRBD1 (6 bases). V lost 0 bases and J lost 5, with 14 bases in between. The V gene's germline CDR1 is SGHRS and CDR2 YFSETQ. The CDR3 sequence is 15 residues long. Here the CDR3 DNA reads TGCGCCAGCAGCTTGGAGCAGGGGATTACGGAGACCCAGTACTTC. Translation: CASSLEQGITETQYF.

This clonotype was counted at least ten times. The chain is built from TRBV20-1 and TRBJ1-5; 9 nucleotides align to TRBD1. Germline CDR1 is DFQATT and CDR2 is SNEGSKA (reference sequence). The junction had 6 bases not matched to a gene; V was cut back by 0 bases and J by 6 bases. The CDR3 runs 15 residues. CDR3 protein: CSARDSDRGGQPQHF. In DNA, the CDR3 is TGCAGTGCTAGAGACTCGGACAGGGGAGGTCAGCCCCAGCATTTT.

About this clonotype: A much bigger clone sits one base away, suggesting this may be a read error. The V and J genes are TRBV12-3 or TRBV12-4 and TRBJ2-1, with 7 positions matching TRBD2. The assigned J gene may be wrong: the sequence end matches TRBJ2-7 better. The CDR3 contains 16 residues. The CDR3 DNA is TGTGCCAGCAGTCTACCGGCGGGAGTAGGACACAATGAGCAGTACTTC. Protein sequence: CASSLPAGVGHNEQYF.

There are many counts of this clonotype. The V call is TRBV6-1, the J call TRBJ2-7; D is perhaps TRBD1 or TRBD2 (6 bases each). Trimming shortened V by 5 bases and J by 2 bases, and 10 bases separated the two germline ends. From germline, CDR1 is MNHNS and CDR2 SASEGT. CDR3 size: 13 residues. This CDR3 is CASSRGPAYEQYF. The CDR3 DNA sequence: TGTGCCAGCAGTCGGGGGCCCGCCTACGAGCAGTACTTC.

The chain has TRBV5-1 and TRBJ1-2, with a tentative D call TRBD1 (5 bases). The V gene lost 4 bases and the J gene lost 2 bases, with 15 bases spanning the gap. The CDR3 covers 15 residues. Germline assignment: CDR1 SGHRS and CDR2 YFSETQ. This CDR3 reads CASSTSRDGNYGYTF. For the CDR3, the DNA is TGCGCCAGCAGCACCTCCCGGGACGGGAACTATGGCTACACCTTC.

V gene TRBV7-9 combines with J gene TRBJ2-3; D is perhaps TRBD1 (6 bases). Trimming stripped 4 bases from V and 5 bases from J, with 10 bases between. CDR3 length equals 13 residues. Germline CDR1 SEHNR, CDR2 FQNEAQ (reference sequence). In DNA form, the CDR3 reads TGTGCCAGCAGCTACAGGGATGGAGATACGCAGTATTTT. It translates to CASSYRDGDTQYF.

This clonotype showed up many times. CDR3 amino acids: CASSQGFGGVYGYTF. The CDR3 coding sequence is TGTGCCAGCAGCCAGGGGTTTGGGGGAGTCTATGGCTACACCTTC. The V and J genes are TRBV4-2 and TRBJ1-2, with D possibly TRBD1 on 5 matching bases. This CDR3 has 15 amino acids. Between the trimmed V and J ends, which lost 3 bases and 4 bases, there was a span of 15 bases. Germline loops: CDR1 LGHNA, CDR2 YNFKEQ.

The rearrangement links TRBV6-2 or TRBV6-3 to TRBJ2-4; D gene unclear. V lost 6 bases to trimming and J lost 9 bases, with 15 bases between them. CDR3 length: 13 amino acids. Germline V gene lookup returns CDR1 MNHEY and CDR2 SVGEGT. CDR3 in amino acids: CASSPVRPSIQYF. The CDR3, as DNA: TGTGCCAGCAGCCCCGTGAGGCCCTCCATTCAGTACTTC.

The rearrangement links TRBV7-2 to TRBJ2-1; D perhaps matches TRBD1 (6 bases). CDR3 length equals 15 residues. Trimming took off 5 bases at V and 5 bases at J, with 16 bases between the two ends. Germline values: CDR1 SGHTA, CDR2 FQGNSA. The CDR3 nucleotides are TGTGCCAGCAGCCCTAAACAGGGAGTAGACAATGAGCAGTTCTTC. Protein: CASSPKQGVDNEQFF.

This clonotype was picked up many times. The chain employs TRBV5-5 and TRBJ2-5; TRBD2 aligns across 8 bases. V gave up 3 bases and J gave up 1 base; unmatched junction bases: 5. Per the germline V gene, CDR1 is SGHKS and CDR2 is YYEKEE (reference sequence). The CDR3 contains 15 residues. CDR3 DNA: TGTGCCAGCAGCTGGGCGGGGGGCCTCCAAGAGACCCAGTACTTC. This gives the protein CASSWAGGLQETQYF.

This clonotype was seen ten or more times. This rearrangement joins TRBV5-1 to TRBJ1-2, with D maybe TRBD1 (6 bases). V was pared by 5 bases and J by 3 bases, with 20 bases between. CDR1 and CDR2 (germline): SGHRS, YFSETQ. CDR3 length: 16 residues. The CDR3 DNA is TGCGCCAGCAGTCGCACCAGGGTGGGGGGCGACTATGGCTACACCTTC. The encoded protein is CASSRTRVGGDYGYTF.

This clonotype has a count of ten or more. The chain links TRBV2 to TRBJ2-5; the D call may be TRBD1 or TRBD2 (5 bases each). The CDR3 length is 15 residues. With 4 bases removed from V and 4 bases from J, the gap between germline ends came to 16 bases. Per germline, CDR1 SNHLY and CDR2 FYNNEI. For the CDR3, the DNA is TGTGCCAGCAGTGCCCTGACCGGGACCAGAGAGACCCAGTACTTC. It encodes CASSALTGTRETQYF.

As for this clonotype: The junction shows a germline mismatch at one end, possibly a read error. This chain joins TRBV7-2 and TRBJ2-3; TRBD2 matches at 12 bases. Looked up from germline, CDR1 is SGHTA and CDR2 is FQGNSA. The CDR3 spans 15 residues. The CDR3 DNA sequence: TGTGCCAGCAGCCCGACTAGCGGGGGTTCAGATACGCGGTATTTT. Translating it yields CASSPTSGGSDTRYF.

This chain joins TRBV20-1 and TRBJ1-6; a possible D gene is TRBD1 (5 bases). V was pared by 0 bases and J by 6 bases, with 12 bases between. The CDR3 length is 15 residues. The germline V gene has CDR1 DFQATT and CDR2 SNEGSKA (reference sequence). The CDR3 coding sequence is TGCAGTGCTAGAGATGCGGGGGAAATTAATTCACCCCTCCACTTT. Residues: CSARDAGEINSPLHF.

There are a few counts of this clonotype. The chain carries TRBV7-9 and TRBJ2-2; TRBD2 matches 9 bases. The CDR3 covers 14 residues. The junction had 1 base not matched to a gene; V was cut back by 5 bases and J by 3 bases. Germline values: CDR1 SEHNR, CDR2 FQNEAQ (reference sequence). CDR3 in amino acids: CASSRLADTGELFF. The DNA of the CDR3 is TGTGCCAGCAGCAGACTAGCGGACACCGGGGAGCTGTTTTTT.

This clonotype was seen many times. The J gene is TRBJ2-1, the V gene TRBV6-5, with 7 bases matching TRBD1. The germline gives CDR1 MNHEY, CDR2 SVGAGI. V lost 8 bases and J lost 4; bases outside the gene matches: 8. The CDR3 covers 14 residues. CDR3 DNA sequence: TGTGCCAGCGGCAGGGAACAGGGGTACAATGAGCAGTTCTTC. Protein: CASGREQGYNEQFF.

This clonotype was picked up a small number of times. Since a much larger clone is just one base distant, this may be a read error. The V call is TRBV5-1, the J call TRBJ2-1, with 15 bases lining up with TRBD2. The DNA end is a closer match to TRBJ2-7, so the J assignment may be wrong. There are 16 residues in the CDR3. The germline CDR1 and CDR2 sequences are SGHRS and YFSETQ. CDR3 in DNA: TGCGCCAGCAGCGGACTAGCGGGGGGGCCCGGCAATGAGCAGTACTTC. Translation: CASSGLAGGPGNEQYF.

At least ten counts were recorded for this clonotype. This chain joins TRBV4-2 and TRBJ2-3; tentative D call: TRBD2 (6 bases). The CDR3 is made up of 16 amino acids. Germline CDR1 is LGHNA and CDR2 is YNFKEQ. Trimming pared 0 bases from V and 6 bases from J, leaving 16 bases between. CDR3 in DNA: TGTGCCAGCAGCCAAGATTTGGAGGGCCGGAGGGATACGCAGTATTTT. This encodes CASSQDLEGRRDTQYF.

This clonotype has ten or more counts. This could be a read error, since a much larger clone is one nucleotide away. The genes are TRBV5-1 and TRBJ2-3, with D maybe TRBD1 (6 bases). Germline values: CDR1 SGHRS, CDR2 YFSETQ. This CDR3 contains 14 residues. V lost 3 bases, J lost 3 bases, and 11 bases lay in between. CDR3 residues: CASSWQGPTDTQYF. DNA of the CDR3: TGCGCCAGCAGCTGGCAGGGGCCTACAGATACGCAGTATTTT. Based on the CDR3 plus reference TRBV5-1 and TRBJ2-3, the full variable domain is KAGVTQTPRYLIKTRGQQVTLSCSPISGHRSVSWYQQTPGQGLQFLFEYFSETQRNKGNFPGRFSGRQFSNSRSEMNVSTLELGDSALYLCASSWQGPTDTQYFGPGTRLTVL.

The CDR3 spells CASSLTGATSTDTQYF. As DNA, the CDR3 is TGTGCCAGCAGTTTAACAGGGGCGACTAGCACAGATACGCAGTATTTT. The chain combines TRBV6-5 with TRBJ2-3; 7 nucleotides align to TRBD1. Looked up from germline, CDR1 is MNHEY and CDR2 is SVGAGI. With 4 bases clipped from V and 0 bases from J, the junction kept 7 bases outside the gene matches. The CDR3 length is 16 residues.

This clonotype was seen repeatedly, ten times or more. V gene TRBV20-1 combines with J gene TRBJ1-2; the match to TRBD1 covers 7 bases. The germline V gene encodes CDR1 DFQATT and CDR2 SNEGSKA (reference sequence). Losses at the gene ends were 5 bases for V and 6 bases for J; bases not matched to a gene: 9. The CDR3 extends over 13 amino acids. The CDR3 region is CSADDRDLHGYTF. CDR3 nucleotides: TGCAGTGCTGACGACAGGGATTTGCATGGCTACACCTTC.

This clonotype was recorded at least ten times. J is TRBJ2-3 and V is TRBV10-3, with 7 bases matching TRBD2. The length of the CDR3 is 15 residues. Germline-derived CDR1 and CDR2 are ENHRY and SYGVKD. The V and J ends lost 7 bases and 2 bases, in that order; junction bases with no gene match: 9. The CDR3 region has the DNA TGTGCCATCACCAACGGGGACTACGTCACAGATACGCAGTATTTT. This translates into CAITNGDYVTDTQYF.

V usage is TRBV11-1 and J usage is TRBJ2-1; 8 nucleotides align to TRBD1. Germline CDR1 and CDR2: SGHAT and FQDESV (reference sequence). Trimming at V came to 3 bases and at J to 1 base, leaving 11 bases not matched to a gene. CDR3 length equals 18 residues. This chain's CDR3 is CASSFRALQGDSYNEQFF. In DNA form, the CDR3 reads TGTGCCAGCAGCTTCCGAGCATTACAGGGGGATTCCTACAATGAGCAGTTCTTC.

The rearrangement links TRBV12-3 or TRBV12-4 to TRBJ1-1, with a weak D call TRBD1 (5 bases). V lost 1 base to trimming and J lost 3 bases, with 12 bases between them. CDR3 size: 15 residues. CDR3: CASSLGGGLDTEAFF. The CDR3 region has the DNA TGTGCCAGCAGTTTAGGTGGGGGGTTAGACACTGAAGCTTTCTTT.